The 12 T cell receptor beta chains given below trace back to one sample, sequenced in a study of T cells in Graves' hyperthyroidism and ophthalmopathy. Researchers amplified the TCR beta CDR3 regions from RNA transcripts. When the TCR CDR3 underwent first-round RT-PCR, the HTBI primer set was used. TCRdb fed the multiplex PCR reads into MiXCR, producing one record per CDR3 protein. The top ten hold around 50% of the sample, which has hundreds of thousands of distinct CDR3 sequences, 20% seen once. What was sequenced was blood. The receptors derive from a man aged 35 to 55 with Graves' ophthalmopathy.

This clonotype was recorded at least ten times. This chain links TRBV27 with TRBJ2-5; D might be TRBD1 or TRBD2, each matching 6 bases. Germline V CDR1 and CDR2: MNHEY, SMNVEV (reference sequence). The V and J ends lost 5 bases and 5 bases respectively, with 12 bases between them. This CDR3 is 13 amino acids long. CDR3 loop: CASSPLGGETQYF. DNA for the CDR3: TGTGCCAGCAGTCCCTTAGGGGGGGAGACCCAGTACTTC.

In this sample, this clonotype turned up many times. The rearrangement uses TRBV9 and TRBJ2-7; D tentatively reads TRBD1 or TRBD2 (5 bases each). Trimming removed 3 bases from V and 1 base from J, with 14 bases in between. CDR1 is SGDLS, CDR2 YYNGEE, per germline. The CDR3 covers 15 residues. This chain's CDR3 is CASSAGHLASYEQYF. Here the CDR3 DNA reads TGTGCCAGCAGCGCCGGACACCTAGCATCCTACGAGCAGTACTTC.

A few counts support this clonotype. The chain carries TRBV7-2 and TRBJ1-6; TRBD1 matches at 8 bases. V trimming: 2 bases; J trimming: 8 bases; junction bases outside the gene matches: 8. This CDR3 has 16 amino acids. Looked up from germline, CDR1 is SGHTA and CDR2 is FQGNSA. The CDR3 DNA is TGTGCCAGCAGCTTAATCCCGGGACAGGTAGATTCACCCCTCCACTTT. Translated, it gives CASSLIPGQVDSPLHF. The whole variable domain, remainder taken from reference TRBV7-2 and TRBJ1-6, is GAGVSQSPSNKVTEKGKDVELRCDPISGHTALYWYRQSLGQGLEFLIYFQGNSAPDKSGLPSDRFSAERTGGSVSTLTIQRTQQEDSAVYLCASSLIPGQVDSPLHFGNGTRLTVT.

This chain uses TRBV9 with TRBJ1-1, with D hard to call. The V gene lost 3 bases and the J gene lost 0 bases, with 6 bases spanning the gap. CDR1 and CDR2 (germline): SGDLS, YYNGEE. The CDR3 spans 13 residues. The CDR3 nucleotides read TGTGCCAGCAGCGACGGCATGAACACTGAAGCTTTCTTT. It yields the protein CASSDGMNTEAFF.

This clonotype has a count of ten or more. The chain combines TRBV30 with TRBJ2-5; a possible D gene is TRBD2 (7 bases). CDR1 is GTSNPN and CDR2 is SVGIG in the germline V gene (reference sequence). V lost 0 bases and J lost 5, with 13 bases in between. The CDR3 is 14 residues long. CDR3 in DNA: TGTGCCTGGAGTGTCGGGGGGCTAGGTGAGACCCAGTACTTC. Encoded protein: CAWSVGGLGETQYF.

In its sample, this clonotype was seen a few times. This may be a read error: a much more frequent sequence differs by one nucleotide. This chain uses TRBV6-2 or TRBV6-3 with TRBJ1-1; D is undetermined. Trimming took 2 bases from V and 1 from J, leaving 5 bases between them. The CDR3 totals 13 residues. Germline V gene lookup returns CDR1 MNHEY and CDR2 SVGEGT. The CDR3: CASSYTENTEAFF. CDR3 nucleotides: TGTGCCAGCAGTTACACAGAGAACACTGAAGCTTTCTTT.

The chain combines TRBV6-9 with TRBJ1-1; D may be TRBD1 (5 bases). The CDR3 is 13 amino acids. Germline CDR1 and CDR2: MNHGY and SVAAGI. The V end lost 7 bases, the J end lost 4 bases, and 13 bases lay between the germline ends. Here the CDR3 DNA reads TGTGCCAGCAAGTTATGGGGGGGCACTGAAGCTTTCTTT. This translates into CASKLWGGTEAFF.

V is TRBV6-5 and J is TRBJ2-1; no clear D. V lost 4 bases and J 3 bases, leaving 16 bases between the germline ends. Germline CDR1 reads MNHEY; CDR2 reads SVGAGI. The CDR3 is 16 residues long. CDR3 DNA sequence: TGTGCCAGCAGTTCAAGACTGACCACCGGCTACAATGAGCAGTTCTTC. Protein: CASSSRLTTGYNEQFF.

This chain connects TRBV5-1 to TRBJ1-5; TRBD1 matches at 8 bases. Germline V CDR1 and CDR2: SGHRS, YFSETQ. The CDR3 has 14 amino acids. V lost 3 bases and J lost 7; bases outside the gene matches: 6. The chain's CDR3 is CASSSTGAEQPQHF. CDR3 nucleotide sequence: TGCGCCAGCAGCTCGACAGGGGCAGAACAGCCCCAGCATTTT.

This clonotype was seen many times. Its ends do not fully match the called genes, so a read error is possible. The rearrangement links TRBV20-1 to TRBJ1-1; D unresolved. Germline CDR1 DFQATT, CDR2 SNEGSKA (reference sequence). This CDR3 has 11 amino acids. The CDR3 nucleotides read TGCAGCGCTATATTGAACACTGAAGCTTTCTTT. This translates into CSAILNTEAFF.

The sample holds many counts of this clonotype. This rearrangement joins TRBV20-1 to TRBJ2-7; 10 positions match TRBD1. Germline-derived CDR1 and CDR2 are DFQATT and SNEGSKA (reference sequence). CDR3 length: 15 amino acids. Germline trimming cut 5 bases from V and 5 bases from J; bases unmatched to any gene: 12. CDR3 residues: CSALSDRDRGHEQYF. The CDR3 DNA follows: TGCAGTGCTTTATCGGACCGGGACAGGGGCCACGAGCAGTACTTC.

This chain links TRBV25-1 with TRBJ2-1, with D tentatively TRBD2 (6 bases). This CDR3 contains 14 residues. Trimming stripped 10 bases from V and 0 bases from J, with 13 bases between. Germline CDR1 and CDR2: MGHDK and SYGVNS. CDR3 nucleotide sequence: TGTGCCACCCTCCCCGGGAGCTCCTACAATGAGCAGTTCTTC. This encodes CATLPGSSYNEQFF.